This T cell receptor beta chain was sequenced for a study of OX40 agonist ivuxolimab in advanced cancers. The wider study: Mean age approximately 66 years, range roughly 20 to 85; roughly 80% male.

Study-wide findings and caveats: Doses of 0.1 to 3.0 mg/kg were accompanied by clonal expansion of CD4+ and CD8+ blood T cells by week 6. Researchers report that CD8+ T cells had, on average, more expanded clones than CD4+.

Sequencing used immunoSEQ multiplex PCR; TCRdb keeps in-frame clones, though not all of them. Of roughly 35,000 clones listed, around 83% are singletons. On this clone: What it recognizes is unknown.

Patients were ruled out by autoimmune disease history or systemic immunosuppression. CDR3 length: 15 residues. Trimming cost V 3 bases and J 7 bases; bases outside gene matches: 11. The germline gives CDR1 SGHVS, CDR2 FQNEAQ. The sequenced sample was CD4+ or CD8+ T cells sorted from blood, obtained in a trial of the OX40 agonist ivuxolimab. The receptor was isolated from an adult with an advanced solid tumor such as melanoma, head and neck, liver or kidney cancer. This chain joins TRBV7-8 and TRBJ2-7; TRBD1 matches 8 bases. The CDR3 DNA reads as TGTGCCAGCAGCTTCAAATTGCAGGGGGCGCGGGAGCAGTACTTC. Protein sequence: CASSFKLQGAREQYF.